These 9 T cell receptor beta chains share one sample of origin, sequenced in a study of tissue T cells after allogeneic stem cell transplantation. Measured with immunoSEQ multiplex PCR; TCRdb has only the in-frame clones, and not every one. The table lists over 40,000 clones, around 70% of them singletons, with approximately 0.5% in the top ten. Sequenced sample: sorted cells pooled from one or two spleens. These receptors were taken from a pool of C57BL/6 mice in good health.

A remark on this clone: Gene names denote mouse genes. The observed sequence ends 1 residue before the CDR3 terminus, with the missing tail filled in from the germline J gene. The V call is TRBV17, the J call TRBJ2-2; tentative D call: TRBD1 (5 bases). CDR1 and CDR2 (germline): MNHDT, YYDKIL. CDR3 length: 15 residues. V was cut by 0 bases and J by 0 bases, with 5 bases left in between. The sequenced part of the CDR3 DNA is TGTGCTAGCAGTAGAGACAGGGCAAACACCGGGCAGCTCTAC. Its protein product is CASSRDRANTGQLY. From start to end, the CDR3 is CASSRDRANTGQLYF.

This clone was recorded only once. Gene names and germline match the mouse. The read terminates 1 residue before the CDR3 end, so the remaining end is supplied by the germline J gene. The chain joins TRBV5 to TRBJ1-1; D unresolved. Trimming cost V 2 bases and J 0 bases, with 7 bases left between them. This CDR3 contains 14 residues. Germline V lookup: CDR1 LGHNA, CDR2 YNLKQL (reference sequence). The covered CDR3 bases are TGTGCCAGCAGCCAAATCCGGGCAAACACAGAAGTCTTC. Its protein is CASSQIRANTEVF. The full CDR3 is CASSQIRANTEVFF.

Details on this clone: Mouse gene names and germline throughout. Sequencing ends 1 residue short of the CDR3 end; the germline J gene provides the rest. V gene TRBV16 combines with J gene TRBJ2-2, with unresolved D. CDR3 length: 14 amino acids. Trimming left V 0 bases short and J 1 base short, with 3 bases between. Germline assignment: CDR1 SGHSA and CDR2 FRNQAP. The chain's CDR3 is CASSLEGNTGQLYF. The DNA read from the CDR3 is TGTGCAAGCAGCTTAGAGGGAAACACCGGGCAGCTCTAC.

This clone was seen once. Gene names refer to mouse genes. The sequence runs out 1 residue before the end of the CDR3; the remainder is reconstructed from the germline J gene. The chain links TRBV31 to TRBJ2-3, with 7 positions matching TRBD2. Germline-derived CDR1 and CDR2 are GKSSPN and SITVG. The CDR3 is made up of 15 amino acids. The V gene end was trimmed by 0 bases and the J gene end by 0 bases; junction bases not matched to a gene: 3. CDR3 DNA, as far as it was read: TGTGCCTGGAGTCTACTGGGGTCTAGTGCAGAAACGCTGTAT. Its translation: CAWSLLGSSAETLY. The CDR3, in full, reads CAWSLLGSSAETLYF.

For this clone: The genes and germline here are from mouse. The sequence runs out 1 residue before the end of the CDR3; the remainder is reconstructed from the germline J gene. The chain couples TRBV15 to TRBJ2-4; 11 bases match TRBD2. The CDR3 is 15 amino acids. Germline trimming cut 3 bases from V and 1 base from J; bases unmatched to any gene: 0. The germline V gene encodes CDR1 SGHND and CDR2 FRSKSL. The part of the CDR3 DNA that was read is TGTGCCAGCAGTTTGACTGGGGGGGGTCAAAACACCTTGTAC. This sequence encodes CASSLTGGGQNTLY. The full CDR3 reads CASSLTGGGQNTLYF.

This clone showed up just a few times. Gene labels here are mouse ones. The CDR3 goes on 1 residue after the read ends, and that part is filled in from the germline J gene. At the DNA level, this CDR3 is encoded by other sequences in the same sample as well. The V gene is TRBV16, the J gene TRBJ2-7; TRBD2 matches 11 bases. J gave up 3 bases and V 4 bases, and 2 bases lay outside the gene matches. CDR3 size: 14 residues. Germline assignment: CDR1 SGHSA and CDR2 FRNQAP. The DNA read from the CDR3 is TGTGCAAGCAGCTCCGGACTGGGGGGCTATGAACAGTAC. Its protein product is CASSSGLGGYEQY. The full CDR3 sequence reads CASSSGLGGYEQYF.

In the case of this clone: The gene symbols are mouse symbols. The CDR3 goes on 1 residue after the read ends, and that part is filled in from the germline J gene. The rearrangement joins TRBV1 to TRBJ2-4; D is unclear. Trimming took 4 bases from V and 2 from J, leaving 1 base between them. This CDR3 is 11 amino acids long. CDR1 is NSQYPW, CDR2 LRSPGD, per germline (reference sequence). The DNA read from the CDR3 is TGCACCTGCAGTGTTCAAAACACCTTGTAC. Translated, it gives CTCSVQNTLY. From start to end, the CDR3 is CTCSVQNTLYF. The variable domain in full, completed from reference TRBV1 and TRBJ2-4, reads VTLLEQNPRWRLVPRGQAVNLRCILKNSQYPWMSWYQQDLQKQLQWLFTLRSPGDKEVKSLPGADYLATRVTDTELRLQVANMSQGRTLYCTCSVQNTLYFGAGTRLSVL.

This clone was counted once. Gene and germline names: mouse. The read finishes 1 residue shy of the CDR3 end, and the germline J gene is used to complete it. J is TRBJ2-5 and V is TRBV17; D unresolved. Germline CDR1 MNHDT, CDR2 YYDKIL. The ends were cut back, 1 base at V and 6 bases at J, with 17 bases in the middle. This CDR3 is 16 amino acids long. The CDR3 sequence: CASSRAPRVHSDTQYF. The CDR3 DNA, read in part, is TGTGCTAGCAGTAGAGCCCCAAGGGTCCACTCCGACACCCAGTAC.

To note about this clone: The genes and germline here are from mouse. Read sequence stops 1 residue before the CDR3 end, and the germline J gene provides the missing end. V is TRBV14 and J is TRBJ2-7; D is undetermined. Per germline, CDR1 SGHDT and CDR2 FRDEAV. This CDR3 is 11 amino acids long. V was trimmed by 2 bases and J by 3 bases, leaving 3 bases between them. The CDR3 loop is CASSFGYEQYF. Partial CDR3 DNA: TGTGCCAGCAGTTTTGGCTATGAACAGTAC.